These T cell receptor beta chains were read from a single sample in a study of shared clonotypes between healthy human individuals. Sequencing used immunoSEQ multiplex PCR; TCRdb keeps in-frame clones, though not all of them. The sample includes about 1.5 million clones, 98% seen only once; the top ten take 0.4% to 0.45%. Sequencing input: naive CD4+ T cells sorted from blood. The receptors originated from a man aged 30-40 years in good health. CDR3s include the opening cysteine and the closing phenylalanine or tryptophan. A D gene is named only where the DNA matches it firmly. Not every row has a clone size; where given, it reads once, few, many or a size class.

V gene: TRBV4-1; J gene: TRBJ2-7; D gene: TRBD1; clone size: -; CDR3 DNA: TGCGCCAGCAGCGCGCGCAACAGGGGTGAGAGCGAGCAGTACTTC; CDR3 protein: CASSARNRGESEQYF
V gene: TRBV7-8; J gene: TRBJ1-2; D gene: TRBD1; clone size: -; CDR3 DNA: TGTGCCAGCAGCCCCCGGGCCGCAACAGGGGGGGGCTACACCTTC; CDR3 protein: CASSPRAATGGGYTF
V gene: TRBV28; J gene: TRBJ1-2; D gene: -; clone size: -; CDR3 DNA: TGTGCCAGCAGAGGGAAGTTCCCTGCTTACTATGGCTACACCTTC; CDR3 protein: CASRGKFPAYYGYTF
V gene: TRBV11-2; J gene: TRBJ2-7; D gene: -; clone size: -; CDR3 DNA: TGTGCCAGCAGTCCGGACTTAATCTCGGCCTACGAGCAGTACTTC; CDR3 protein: CASSPDLISAYEQYF
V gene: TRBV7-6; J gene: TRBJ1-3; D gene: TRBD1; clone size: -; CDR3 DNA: TGTGCCAGCAGCTTATTTGCAGGGGGCGAGCTTGGAAACACCATATATTTT; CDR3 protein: CASSLFAGGELGNTIYF
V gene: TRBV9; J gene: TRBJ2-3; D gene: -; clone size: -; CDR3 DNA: TGTGCCAGCAGCGTCGTTGTAGCAGATACGCAGTATTTT; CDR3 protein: CASSVVVADTQYF
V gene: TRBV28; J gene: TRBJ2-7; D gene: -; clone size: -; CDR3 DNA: TGTGCCAGCAGTTTAACCCCCAACGAGCAGTACTTC; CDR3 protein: CASSLTPNEQYF
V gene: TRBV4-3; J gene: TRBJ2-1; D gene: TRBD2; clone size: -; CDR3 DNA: TGCGCCAGCAGCCAAGATCGAGGCCTAGCGGCTTACAATGAGCAGTTCTTC; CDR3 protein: CASSQDRGLAAYNEQFF
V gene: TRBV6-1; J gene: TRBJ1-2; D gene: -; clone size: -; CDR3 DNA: TGTGCCAGCAGCCCCCCCGGGACAAGGTCGGGTTACACCTTC; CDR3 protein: CASSPPGTRSGYTF
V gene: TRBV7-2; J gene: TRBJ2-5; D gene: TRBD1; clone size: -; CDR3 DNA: TGTGCCAGCAGCTTGGGACAGGGAAGAGGTCGGACCCAGTACTTC; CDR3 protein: CASSLGQGRGRTQYF
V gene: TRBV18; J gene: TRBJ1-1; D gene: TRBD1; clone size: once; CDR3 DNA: TGTGCCAGCTCACCAGGGACAGGAGCTGAAGCTTTCTTT; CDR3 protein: CASSPGTGAEAFF
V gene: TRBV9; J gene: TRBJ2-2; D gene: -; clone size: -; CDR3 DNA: TGTGCCAGCAGCGTCAGGGACAGAGGGACTACCGGGGAGCTGTTTTTT; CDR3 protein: CASSVRDRGTTGELFF
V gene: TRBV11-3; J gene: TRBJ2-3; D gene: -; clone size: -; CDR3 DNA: TGTGCCAGCAGCCCTAATCCACACACAGATACGCAGTATTTT; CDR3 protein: CASSPNPHTDTQYF
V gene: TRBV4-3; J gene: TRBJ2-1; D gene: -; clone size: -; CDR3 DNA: TGCGCCAGCAGCCAAGATAGAAATACCGGCTCCTACAATGAGCAGTTCTTC; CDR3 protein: CASSQDRNTGSYNEQFF
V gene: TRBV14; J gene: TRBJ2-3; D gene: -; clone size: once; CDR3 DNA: TGTGCCAGCAGCCACAACCTCCGGATACTCACAGATACGCAGTATTTT; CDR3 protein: CASSHNLRILTDTQYF
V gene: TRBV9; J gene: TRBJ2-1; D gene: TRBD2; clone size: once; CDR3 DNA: TGTGCCAGCAGCGTAGCTAGCGGCTTTGGTGACAATGAGCAGTTCTTC; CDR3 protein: CASSVASGFGDNEQFF
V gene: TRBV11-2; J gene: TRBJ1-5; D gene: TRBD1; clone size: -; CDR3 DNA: TGTGCCAGCAGTCGGACAGGGAAGGGCAATCAGCCCCAGCATTTT; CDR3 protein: CASSRTGKGNQPQHF
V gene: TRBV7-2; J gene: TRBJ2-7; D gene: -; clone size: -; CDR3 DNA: TGTGCCAGCAGCTTAGCTGAGCGAGCTACGAAGCAGTACTTC; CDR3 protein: CASSLAERATKQYF
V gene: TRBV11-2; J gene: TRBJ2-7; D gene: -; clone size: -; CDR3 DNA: TGTGCCAGCAGCCCCCGGGCAGGGGTAAGCTCCTACGAGCAGTACTTC; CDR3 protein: CASSPRAGVSSYEQYF
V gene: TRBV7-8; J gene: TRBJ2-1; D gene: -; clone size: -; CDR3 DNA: TGTGCCAGCAGCTTAGTATGGGGCATGGTATGGAATGAGCAGTTCTTC; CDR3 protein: CASSLVWGMVWNEQFF
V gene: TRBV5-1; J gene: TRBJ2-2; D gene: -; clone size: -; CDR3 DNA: TGCGCCAGCAGCTTGGAGAGAGGCGGGGAGCTGTTTTTT; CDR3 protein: CASSLERGGELFF
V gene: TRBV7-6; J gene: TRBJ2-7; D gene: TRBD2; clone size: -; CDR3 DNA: TGTGCCAGCAGCTCCCGGCCCCTTAGCGGGAGGGCCCACGAGCAGTACTTC; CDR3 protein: CASSSRPLSGRAHEQYF
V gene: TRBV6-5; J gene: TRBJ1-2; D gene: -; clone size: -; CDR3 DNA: TGTGCCAGCAGTCACGGGTCCACTAGGGGCTACACCTTC; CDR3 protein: CASSHGSTRGYTF
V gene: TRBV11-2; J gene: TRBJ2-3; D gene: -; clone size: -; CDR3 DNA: TGTGCCAGCAGCCCCCCCGGGGCAGATACGCAGTATTTT; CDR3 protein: CASSPPGADTQYF
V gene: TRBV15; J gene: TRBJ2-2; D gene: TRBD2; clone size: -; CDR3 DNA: TGTGCCACCAAAGTAGCGGGAGGCACCGGGGAGCTGTTTTTT; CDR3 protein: CATKVAGGTGELFF
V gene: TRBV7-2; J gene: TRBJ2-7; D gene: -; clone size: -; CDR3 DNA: TGTGCCAGCAGCGACCCCCTCTACGAGCAGTACTTC; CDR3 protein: CASSDPLYEQYF
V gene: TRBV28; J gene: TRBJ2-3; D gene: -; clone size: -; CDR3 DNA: TGTGCCAGCAGCTTAGGGCCGGGACTCCACACAGATACGCAGTATTTT; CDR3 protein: CASSLGPGLHTDTQYF
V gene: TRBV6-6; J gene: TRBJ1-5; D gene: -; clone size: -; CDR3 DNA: TGTGCCAGCACGTACAGGGAGGGTCAGCCCCAGCATTTT; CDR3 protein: CASTYREGQPQHF
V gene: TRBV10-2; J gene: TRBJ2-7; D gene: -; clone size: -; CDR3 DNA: TGCGCCAGGGCCGATAAGCAGTACTTC; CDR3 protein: CARADKQYF
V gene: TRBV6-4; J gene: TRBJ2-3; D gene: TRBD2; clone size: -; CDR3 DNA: TGTGCCAGTTTTACGGGACTAGCGGGAGGGCGGTCGGCAGATACGCAGTATTTT; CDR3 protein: CASFTGLAGGRSADTQYF
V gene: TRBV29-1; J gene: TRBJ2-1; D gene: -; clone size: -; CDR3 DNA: TGCAGCGTTGATAGGTTAGCTCACAATGAGCAGTTCTTC; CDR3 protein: CSVDRLAHNEQFF
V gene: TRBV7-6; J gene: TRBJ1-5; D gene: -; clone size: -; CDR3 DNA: TGTGCCAGCAGCTTAGCGGGACGGAAGGATCAGCCCCAGCATTTT; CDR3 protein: CASSLAGRKDQPQHF
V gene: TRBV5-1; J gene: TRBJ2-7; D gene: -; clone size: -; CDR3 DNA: TGCGCCAGCAGCTTGGCCCCCGGTTGGGGCGAGCAGTACTTC; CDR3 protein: CASSLAPGWGEQYF
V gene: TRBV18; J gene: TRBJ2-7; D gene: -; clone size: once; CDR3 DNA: TGTGCCAGCGGTTCCGGGAGCAACTACGAGCAGTACTTC; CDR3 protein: CASGSGSNYEQYF
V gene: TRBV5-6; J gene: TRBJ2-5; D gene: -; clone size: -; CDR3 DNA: TGTGCCAGCAGCTCCCTAGGGACGGACCAAGAGACCCAGTACTTC; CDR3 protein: CASSSLGTDQETQYF
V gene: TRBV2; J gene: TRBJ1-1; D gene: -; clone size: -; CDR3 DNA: TGTGCCAGCCCGCAGTCCGAGAACACTGAAGCTTTCTTT; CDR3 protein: CASPQSENTEAFF
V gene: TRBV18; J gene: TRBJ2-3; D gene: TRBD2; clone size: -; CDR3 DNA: TGTGCCAGCTCAGGCGGACTAGCGGGAGCAGATACGCAGTATTTT; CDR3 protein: CASSGGLAGADTQYF
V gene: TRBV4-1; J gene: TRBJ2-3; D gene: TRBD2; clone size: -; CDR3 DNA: TGCGCCAGCAGCCAAAGGGAGGGTCTGTCTTCTAGCACAGATACGCAGTATTTT; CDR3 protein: CASSQREGLSSSTDTQYF
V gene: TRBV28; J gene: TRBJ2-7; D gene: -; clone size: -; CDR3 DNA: TGTGCCAGCAGGTCTATTTACGAGCAGTACTTC; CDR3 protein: CASRSIYEQYF
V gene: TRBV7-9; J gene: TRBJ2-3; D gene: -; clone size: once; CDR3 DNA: TGTGCCAGCAGCCCCGTGAGCACAGATACGCAGTATTTT; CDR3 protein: CASSPVSTDTQYF
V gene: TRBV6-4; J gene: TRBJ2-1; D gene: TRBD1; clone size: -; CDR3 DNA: TGTGCCAGCAGTGACCACCCGGGACAGGGGGGCAATGAGCAGTTCTTC; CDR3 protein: CASSDHPGQGGNEQFF
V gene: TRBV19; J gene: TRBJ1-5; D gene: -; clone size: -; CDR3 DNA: TGTGCCAGTAGTATCCGGCGCAATCAGCCCCAGCATTTT; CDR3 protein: CASSIRRNQPQHF
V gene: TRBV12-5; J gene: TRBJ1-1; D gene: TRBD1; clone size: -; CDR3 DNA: TGTGCTAGTGGTTTGAAAAGACTGGACAGGGGAGACACTGAAGCTTTCTTT; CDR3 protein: CASGLKRLDRGDTEAFF
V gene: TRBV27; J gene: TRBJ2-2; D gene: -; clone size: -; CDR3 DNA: TGTGCCAGCAGTCGGCACCTTCCTTCGACAGGGAACACCGGGGAGCTGTTTTTT; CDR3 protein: CASSRHLPSTGNTGELFF
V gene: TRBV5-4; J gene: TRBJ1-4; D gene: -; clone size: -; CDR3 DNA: TGTGCCAGCAGCCCACAGGTTGGGGGTGAAAAACTGTTTTTT; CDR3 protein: CASSPQVGGEKLFF
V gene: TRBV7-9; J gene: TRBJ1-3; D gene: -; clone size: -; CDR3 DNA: TGTGCCAGCAGCTTAGGCGGGGACACCATATATTTT; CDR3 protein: CASSLGGDTIYF